Each of the 30 T cell receptor beta chains below was sequenced from the same sample in a study of blood T cell repertoires in COVID-19. Assay used: immunoSEQ multiplex PCR; TCRdb lists only in-frame clones, some missing. The table includes 70,000 to 95,000 clones, roughly 80% detected once. Input material: peripheral blood. These receptors originate from a man of 80 years or more with active or convalescent COVID-19.

The sample holds one count of this clone. The genes are TRBV24-1 and TRBJ2-7; no definite D call. This CDR3 is 13 amino acids long. Germline loops: CDR1 KGHDR, CDR2 SFDVKD. The V gene lost 12 bases and the J gene lost 7 bases, with 21 bases spanning the gap. The CDR3 sequence: CAVPFGGSCEQYV. The CDR3 DNA is TGTGCCGTTCCCTTCGGCGGCAGTTGTGAGCAGTACGTC.

This clone has a handful of counts. The chain links TRBV2 to TRBJ1-5, with TRBD1 as a possible D gene (6 bases). The CDR3 has 15 amino acids. V was clipped by 4 bases and J by 0 bases, with 10 bases between them. Germline V gene lookup returns CDR1 SNHLY and CDR2 FYNNEI. The CDR3 nucleotides read TGTGCCAGCAGTGCAGGACAGAATAGCAATCAGCCCCAGCATTTT. Translating gives CASSAGQNSNQPQHF.

The V and J genes are TRBV30 and TRBJ2-1; 8 bases map to TRBD2. CDR1 and CDR2 (germline): GTSNPN, SVGIG (reference sequence). J lost 0 bases, V lost 2 bases, and 0 bases had no gene match. The CDR3 length is 14 residues. CDR3 nucleotide sequence: TGTGCCTGGAGTAGCGGGAGCTCCTACAATGAGCAGTTCTTC. Its protein product is CAWSSGSSYNEQFF.

J is TRBJ2-1 and V is TRBV6-4, with TRBD2 matching 10 bases. CDR3 size: 15 residues. V dropped 6 bases and J dropped 8; count of bases not matched to a gene: 10. Germline values: CDR1 MRHNA, CDR2 SNTAGT. The CDR3 here is CASSYELAGVHEQFF. CDR3 sequence (DNA): TGTGCCAGCAGCTATGAGCTAGCGGGAGTACATGAGCAGTTCTTC.

The genes are TRBV5-1 and TRBJ2-2; unclear D gene. The CDR3 has 14 residues. Deletions cut 0 bases from V and 0 bases from J, with 3 bases between. In germline, CDR1 is SGHRS, CDR2 YFSETQ. The CDR3, as DNA: TGCGCCAGCAGCTTGGCAACGAACACCGGGGAGCTGTTTTTT. Its translation: CASSLATNTGELFF.

This chain links TRBV4-1 with TRBJ1-4; 7 positions match TRBD1. With V trimmed by 3 bases and J by 0 bases, 7 bases remained unmatched. Germline values: CDR1 MGHRA, CDR2 YSYEKL. The length of the CDR3 is 17 residues. This chain's CDR3 is CASSQPRDSATNEKLFF. The CDR3 DNA sequence: TGCGCCAGCAGCCAGCCCCGGGACAGTGCAACTAATGAAAAACTGTTTTTT.

This clone has just one count. The chain couples TRBV19 to TRBJ1-5; D is undetermined. V was trimmed by 5 bases and J by 4 bases, leaving 9 bases between them. Germline V CDR1 and CDR2: LNHDA, SQIVND (reference sequence). This CDR3 region has 13 residues. CDR3 sequence reads: CASSFGRNQPQHF. DNA of the CDR3: TGTGCCAGTAGTTTTGGTCGGAATCAGCCCCAGCATTTT.

Only a few counts were recorded for this clone. Additional DNA sequences in this sample encode the identical CDR3. The chain links TRBV7-2 to TRBJ1-2; D not certain. Trimming cost V 0 bases and J 4 bases, with 9 bases left between them. The germline V gene has CDR1 SGHTA and CDR2 FQGNSA. This CDR3 contains 14 residues. Written as DNA, the CDR3 is TGTGCCAGCAGCTTAGCAACGGGGAGCTATGGCTACACCTTC. Translation gives CASSLATGSYGYTF.

The table lists this clone with a few counts. V and J are TRBV4-1 and TRBJ1-2, with D maybe TRBD1 (5 bases). Germline V lookup: CDR1 MGHRA, CDR2 YSYEKL. V lost 2 bases and J 2 bases, leaving 9 bases between the germline ends. The CDR3 is 14 residues long. CDR3 region: CASSQQDRNYGYTF. CDR3 nucleotide sequence: TGCGCCAGCAGCCAACAAGACAGAAACTATGGCTACACCTTC.

The chain recombines TRBV9 with TRBJ2-2, with 7 bases that match TRBD2. This CDR3 contains 15 residues. Losses at the gene ends were 3 bases for V and 2 bases for J; bases not matched to a gene: 4. Looked up from germline, CDR1 is SGDLS and CDR2 is YYNGEE. CDR3 nucleotides: TGTGCCAGCAGCGCGAGAGCGGGAAACACCGGGGAGCTGTTTTTT. It specifies CASSARAGNTGELFF.

The chain joins TRBV19 to TRBJ2-2, with 11 bases matching TRBD1. The V and J ends lost 10 bases and 5 bases, in that order; junction bases with no gene match: 6. Germline CDR1 reads LNHDA; CDR2 reads SQIVND (reference sequence). This CDR3 is built from 14 residues. CDR3 DNA sequence: TGTGCCACTCGGGACAGGGGGACGACCGGGGAGCTGTTTTTT. This encodes CATRDRGTTGELFF.

The V gene is TRBV2, the J gene TRBJ2-1; 10 nucleotides agree with TRBD2. V lost 6 bases to trimming and J lost 6 bases; unmatched junction nucleotides: 8. Germline V gene lookup returns CDR1 SNHLY and CDR2 FYNNEI. The CDR3 spans 15 residues. For the CDR3, the DNA is TGTGCCAGCAGGGCATCTAGCGGGAGTCTCAATGAGCAGTTCTTC. Its protein product is CASRASSGSLNEQFF.

This clone has just a few counts. The gene calls are TRBV10-2 and TRBJ2-5; D is perhaps TRBD1 (6 bases). CDR1 and CDR2 from the germline V gene are WSHSY and SAAADI. This CDR3 comprises 17 residues. With 6 bases removed from V and 2 bases from J, the gap between germline ends came to 22 bases. Written as DNA, the CDR3 is TGCGCCAGCAGCGAACACCGGGACACACAAGAGCAAGAGACCCAGTACTTC. It is translated as CASSEHRDTQEQETQYF.

In this sample, this clone turned up once. The rearrangement uses TRBV28 and TRBJ2-3; 8 bases match TRBD1. Germline CDR1 and CDR2: MDHEN and SYDVKM. V shed 3 bases, J shed 1 base, and the junction held 6 bases outside the gene matches. The CDR3 runs to 16 residues. The CDR3 region has the DNA TGTGCCAGCAGTTTCGACAGGGGTGGGCGCACAGATACGCAGTATTTT. This codes for CASSFDRGGRTDTQYF. Combining the CDR3 with reference TRBV28 and TRBJ2-3 gives the whole variable domain DVKVTQSSRYLVKRTGEKVFLECVQDMDHENMFWYRQDPGLGLRLIYFSYDVKMKEKGDIPEGYSVSREKKERFSLILESASTNQTSMYLCASSFDRGGRTDTQYFGPGTRLTVL.

The chain has TRBV7-2 and TRBJ2-3, with TRBD2 identical over 7 bases. J was trimmed by 2 bases and V by 2 bases; bases with no gene match: 10. The CDR3 is 17 amino acids. Germline assignment: CDR1 SGHTA and CDR2 FQGNSA. The CDR3 is CASSLLGKRGFTDTQYF. The CDR3 DNA reads as TGTGCCAGCAGCTTATTGGGGAAGCGGGGTTTCACAGATACGCAGTATTTT.

The chain employs TRBV7-2 and TRBJ2-1; 9 bases align to TRBD1. CDR1 and CDR2 (germline): SGHTA, FQGNSA. The CDR3 contains 13 residues. Trimming removed 5 bases from V and 13 bases from J; junction bases left unmatched: 9. Written as DNA, the CDR3 is TGTGCCAGCAGCGCTGCGGCGGACAGGGGCCAGTTCTTC. Protein: CASSAAADRGQFF. Looking up the rest from reference TRBV7-2 and TRBJ2-1 gives the full variable domain: GAGVSQSPSNKVTEKGKDVELRCDPISGHTALYWYRQSLGQGLEFLIYFQGNSAPDKSGLPSDRFSAERTGGSVSTLTIQRTQQEDSAVYLCASSAAADRGQFFGPGTRLTVL.

The chain uses TRBV6-5 and TRBJ2-1; 9 nucleotides line up with TRBD2. There are 13 residues in the CDR3. V trimming: 10 bases; J trimming: 8 bases; junction bases outside the gene matches: 9. The V gene's germline CDR1 is MNHEY and CDR2 SVGAGI. CDR3 in amino acids: CATVAGERDEQFF. CDR3 bases: TGTGCCACCGTAGCGGGGGAGAGAGATGAGCAGTTCTTC.

V usage is TRBV5-4 and J usage is TRBJ1-2; D ambiguous. Germline V gene data show CDR1 as SGHNT and CDR2 as YYREEE (reference sequence). The CDR3 is made up of 12 amino acids. Trimming shortened V by 4 bases and J by 0 bases, and 4 bases separated the two germline ends. The CDR3 nucleotides read TGTGCCAGCAGCCTCTCTAACTATGGCTACACCTTC. Amino acids: CASSLSNYGYTF.

The V gene is TRBV10-2, the J gene TRBJ1-1, with TRBD1 identical over 7 bases. J lost 10 bases, V lost 2 bases, and 4 bases had no gene match. This CDR3 spans 12 amino acids. The V gene's germline CDR1 is WSHSY and CDR2 SAAADI. The chain's CDR3 is CASSEDRELAFF. The CDR3 DNA is TGCGCCAGCAGTGAGGACAGGGAGTTAGCTTTCTTT.

This rearrangement joins TRBV5-1 to TRBJ2-5; D is perhaps TRBD1 (6 bases). The CDR3 extends over 14 amino acids. Germline lookup yields CDR1 SGHRS and CDR2 YFSETQ. Trimming cost V 5 bases and J 0 bases, with 11 bases left between them. CDR3: CASRRGTNQETQYF. The CDR3 nucleotides read TGCGCCAGCAGAAGAGGGACAAACCAAGAGACCCAGTACTTC.

The V gene is TRBV6-5, the J gene TRBJ2-1; 9 bases align to TRBD2. This CDR3 comprises 15 residues. The V segment lost 6 bases and the J segment 6 bases; nucleotides outside the gene matches: 9. The germline V gene has CDR1 MNHEY and CDR2 SVGAGI. The CDR3, as DNA: TGTGCCAGCAGAGTTAGCGGGAGCCAGATCAATGAGCAGTTCTTC. It specifies CASRVSGSQINEQFF.

The V and J genes are TRBV24-1 and TRBJ1-1; maybe TRBD1 (5 bases). This CDR3 is 13 amino acids long. The germline gives CDR1 KGHDR, CDR2 SFDVKD. The V end lost 6 bases, the J end lost 5 bases, and 12 bases lay between the germline ends. DNA for the CDR3: TGTGCCACCAGTCTGGCGGGGGGGACTGAAGCTTTCTTT. It encodes CATSLAGGTEAFF.

The table lists this clone with a few counts. The chain couples TRBV11-2 to TRBJ2-3; 9 nucleotides agree with TRBD2. J was trimmed by 2 bases and V by 2 bases; bases with no gene match: 5. CDR3 size: 16 residues. CDR1 is SGHAT, CDR2 FQNNGV, per germline. CDR3: CASSLTPSGTTDTQYF. As DNA, the CDR3 is TGTGCCAGCAGCTTAACCCCTAGCGGGACCACAGATACGCAGTATTTT.

This clone appeared a few times. The chain recombines TRBV28 with TRBJ1-6; D is perhaps TRBD1 (5 bases). V dropped 3 bases and J dropped 4 bases, with 10 bases sitting between them. The CDR3 is made up of 15 amino acids. CDR1 is MDHEN and CDR2 is SYDVKM in the germline V gene. CDR3 nucleotide sequence: TGTGCCAGCAGTTTCACAGGAAGGTATAATTCACCCCTCCACTTT. As protein: CASSFTGRYNSPLHF.

The rearrangement links TRBV7-9 to TRBJ2-2; TRBD2 matches 9 bases. V shed 5 bases and J 0 bases; nucleotides not matched to a gene: 4. The CDR3 contains 16 residues. Germline V gene lookup returns CDR1 SEHNR and CDR2 FQNEAQ (reference sequence). The CDR3 DNA reads as TGTGCCAGCAGCCGCGGACTAGCGACGAACACCGGGGAGCTGTTTTTT. This translates into CASSRGLATNTGELFF.

V gene TRBV6-5 combines with J gene TRBJ2-3; D might be TRBD1 (5 bases). Germline V gene sequence: CDR1 MNHEY, CDR2 SVGAGI. The CDR3 consists of 13 residues. The V and J ends lost 7 bases and 4 bases respectively, with 12 bases between them. This chain's CDR3 is CASTGHRSDTQYF. The CDR3 nucleotides are TGTGCCAGCACCGGACATAGGTCAGATACGCAGTATTTT.

This CDR3 reads CASSNAGTGKETQYF. CDR3 DNA sequence: TGTGCCAGCAGTAATGCCGGGACAGGGAAAGAGACCCAGTACTTC. This rearrangement joins TRBV6-5 to TRBJ2-5; 9 bases agree with TRBD1. V shed 5 bases and J 3 bases; nucleotides not matched to a gene: 7. CDR3 length equals 15 residues. Germline V gene lookup returns CDR1 MNHEY and CDR2 SVGAGI.

V is TRBV28 and J is TRBJ1-2; 9 positions agree with TRBD1. Trimming cost V 7 bases and J 7 bases; bases outside gene matches: 10. Germline assignment: CDR1 MDHEN and CDR2 SYDVKM. The CDR3 consists of 14 residues. The DNA of the CDR3 is TGTGCCAGCAACATACTGGGACAGGGTGGTGGCTACACCTTC. This encodes CASNILGQGGGYTF.

This rearrangement joins TRBV11-3 to TRBJ1-4; no reliable D call. The length of the CDR3 is 17 residues. The V gene lost 0 bases and the J gene lost 6 bases, with 17 bases spanning the gap. The germline CDR1 and CDR2 sequences are SGHNT and YENEEA. The CDR3, as DNA: TGTGCCAGCAGCTTAGACCCCTCTTTTCAACGGGATGAAAAACTGTTTTTT. Translated: CASSLDPSFQRDEKLFF.

CDR3: CASSTKDTGYNSPLHF. CDR3 coding DNA: TGTGCCAGTAGTACCAAGGACACGGGTTATAATTCACCCCTCCACTTT. The chain uses TRBV19 and TRBJ1-6, with D perhaps TRBD1 (5 bases). The CDR3 is 16 amino acids. V lost 4 bases and J 4 bases, leaving 14 bases between the germline ends. Looked up from germline, CDR1 is LNHDA and CDR2 is SQIVND (reference sequence).